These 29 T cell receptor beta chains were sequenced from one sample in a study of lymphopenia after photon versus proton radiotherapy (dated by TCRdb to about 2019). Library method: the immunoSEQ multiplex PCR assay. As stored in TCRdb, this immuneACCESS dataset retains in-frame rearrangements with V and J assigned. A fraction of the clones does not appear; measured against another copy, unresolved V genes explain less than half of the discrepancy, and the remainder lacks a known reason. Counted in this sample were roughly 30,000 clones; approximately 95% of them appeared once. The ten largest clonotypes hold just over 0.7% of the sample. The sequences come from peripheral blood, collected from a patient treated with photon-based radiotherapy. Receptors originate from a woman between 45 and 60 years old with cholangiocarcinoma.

The CDR3 here is CASSLGGPGINTEAFF. The DNA for the CDR3 is TGTGCCAGCAGCTTGGGGGGGCCGGGAATTAACACTGAAGCTTTCTTT. This rearrangement joins TRBV7-2 to TRBJ1-1; weak D call: TRBD1 (6 bases). There are 16 residues in the CDR3. V shed 3 bases and J shed 2 bases, with 16 bases lying between them. The germline V gene has CDR1 SGHTA and CDR2 FQGNSA. Filled out from reference TRBV7-2 and TRBJ1-1, the complete variable domain reads GAGVSQSPSNKVTEKGKDVELRCDPISGHTALYWYRQSLGQGLEFLIYFQGNSAPDKSGLPSDRFSAERTGGSVSTLTIQRTQQEDSAVYLCASSLGGPGINTEAFFGQGTRLTVV.

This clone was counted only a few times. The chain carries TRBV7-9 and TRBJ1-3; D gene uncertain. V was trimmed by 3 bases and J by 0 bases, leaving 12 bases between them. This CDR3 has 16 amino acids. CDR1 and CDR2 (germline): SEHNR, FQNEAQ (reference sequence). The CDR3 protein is CASSLEGSLSGNTIYF. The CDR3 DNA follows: TGTGCCAGCAGCTTGGAAGGTAGCCTCTCTGGAAACACCATATATTTT.

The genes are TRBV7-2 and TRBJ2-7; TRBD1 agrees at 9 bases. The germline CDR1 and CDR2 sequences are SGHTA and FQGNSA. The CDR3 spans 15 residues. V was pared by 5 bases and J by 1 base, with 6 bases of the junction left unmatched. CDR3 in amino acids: CASSQGQGLSYEQYF. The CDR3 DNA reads TGTGCCAGCAGCCAGGGACAGGGCCTTTCCTACGAGCAGTACTTC. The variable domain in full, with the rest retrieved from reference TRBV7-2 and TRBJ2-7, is GAGVSQSPSNKVTEKGKDVELRCDPISGHTALYWYRQSLGQGLEFLIYFQGNSAPDKSGLPSDRFSAERTGGSVSTLTIQRTQQEDSAVYLCASSQGQGLSYEQYFGPGTRLTVT.

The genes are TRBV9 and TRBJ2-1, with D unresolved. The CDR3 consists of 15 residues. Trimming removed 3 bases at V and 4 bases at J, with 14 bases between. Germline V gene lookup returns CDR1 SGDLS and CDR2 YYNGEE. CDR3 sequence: CASSEDSHPYNEQFF. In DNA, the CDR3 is TGTGCCAGCAGCGAAGACTCGCACCCTTACAATGAGCAGTTCTTC.

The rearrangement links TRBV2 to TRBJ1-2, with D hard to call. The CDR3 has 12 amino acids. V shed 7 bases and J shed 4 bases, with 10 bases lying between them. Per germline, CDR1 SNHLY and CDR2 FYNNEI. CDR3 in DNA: TGTGCCAGCACCTACGACACCTATGGCTACACCTTC. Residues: CASTYDTYGYTF. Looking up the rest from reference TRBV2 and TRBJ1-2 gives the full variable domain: EPEVTQTPSHQVTQMGQEVILRCVPISNHLYFYWYRQILGQKVEFLVSFYNNEISEKSEIFDDQFSVERPDGSNFTLKIRSTKLEDSAMYFCASTYDTYGYTFGSGTRLTVV.

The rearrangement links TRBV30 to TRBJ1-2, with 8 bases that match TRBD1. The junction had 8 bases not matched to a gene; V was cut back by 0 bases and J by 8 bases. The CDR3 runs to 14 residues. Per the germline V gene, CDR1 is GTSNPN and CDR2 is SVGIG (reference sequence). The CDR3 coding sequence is TGTGCCTGGAGTGTAGGACAGGGAGTAGGAGGCTACACCTTC. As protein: CAWSVGQGVGGYTF.

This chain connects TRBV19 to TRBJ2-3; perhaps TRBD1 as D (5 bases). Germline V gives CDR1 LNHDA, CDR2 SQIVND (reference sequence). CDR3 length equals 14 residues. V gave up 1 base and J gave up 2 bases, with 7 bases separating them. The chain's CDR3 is CASSIGQFTDTQYF. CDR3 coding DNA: TGTGCCAGTAGTATAGGACAGTTCACAGATACGCAGTATTTT.

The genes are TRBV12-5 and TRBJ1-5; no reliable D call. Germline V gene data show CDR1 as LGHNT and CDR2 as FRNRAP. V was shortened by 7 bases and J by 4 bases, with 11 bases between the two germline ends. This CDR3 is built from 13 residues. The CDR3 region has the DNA TGTGCTAGTGCCTTCGACGGGAATCAGCCCCAGCATTTT. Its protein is CASAFDGNQPQHF.

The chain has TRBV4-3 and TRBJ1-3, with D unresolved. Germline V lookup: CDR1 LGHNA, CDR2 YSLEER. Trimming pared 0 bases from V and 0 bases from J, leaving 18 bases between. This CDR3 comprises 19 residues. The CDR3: CASSQDRIGLTNSGNTIYF. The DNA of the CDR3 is TGCGCCAGCAGCCAAGATCGGATAGGGCTTACAAACTCTGGAAACACCATATATTTT.

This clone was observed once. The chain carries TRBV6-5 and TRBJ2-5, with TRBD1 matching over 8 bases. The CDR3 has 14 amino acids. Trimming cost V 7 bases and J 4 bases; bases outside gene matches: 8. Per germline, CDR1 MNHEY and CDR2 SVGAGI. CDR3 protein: CASTPDRAGETQYF. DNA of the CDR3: TGTGCCAGCACCCCGGACAGGGCTGGAGAGACCCAGTACTTC.

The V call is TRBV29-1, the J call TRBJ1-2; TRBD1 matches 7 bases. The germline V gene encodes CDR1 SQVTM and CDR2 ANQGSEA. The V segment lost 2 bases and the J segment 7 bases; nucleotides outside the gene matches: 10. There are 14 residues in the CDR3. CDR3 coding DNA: TGCAGCGTTGAAAAACAACTTCAGGGGGGTGGCTACACCTTC. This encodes CSVEKQLQGGGYTF.

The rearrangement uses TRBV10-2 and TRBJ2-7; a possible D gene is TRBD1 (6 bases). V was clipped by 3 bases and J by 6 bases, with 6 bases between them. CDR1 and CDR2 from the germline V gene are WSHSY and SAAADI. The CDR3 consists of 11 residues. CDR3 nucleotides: TGCGCCAGCAGTGAAGGGGGCGAGCAGTACTTC. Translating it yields CASSEGGEQYF.

The chain's CDR3 is CASSQVGWDSNQPQHF. The CDR3, as DNA: TGCGCCAGCAGCCAAGTGGGATGGGACAGCAATCAGCCCCAGCATTTT. The rearrangement joins TRBV4-1 to TRBJ1-5, with TRBD1 as a possible D gene (5 bases). Germline V CDR1 and CDR2: MGHRA, YSYEKL. This CDR3 region has 16 residues. Trimming shortened V by 1 base and J by 1 base, and 11 bases separated the two germline ends.

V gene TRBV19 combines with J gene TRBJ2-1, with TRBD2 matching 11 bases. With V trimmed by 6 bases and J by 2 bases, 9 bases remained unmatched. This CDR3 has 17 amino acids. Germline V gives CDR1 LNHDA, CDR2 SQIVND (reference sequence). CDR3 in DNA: TGTGCCAGTAGCCCGAGGGGACTAGCGGAGACCTACAATGAGCAGTTCTTC. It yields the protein CASSPRGLAETYNEQFF. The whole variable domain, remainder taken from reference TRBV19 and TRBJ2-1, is DGGITQSPKYLFRKEGQNVTLSCEQNLNHDAMYWYRQDPGQGLRLIYYSQIVNDFQKGDIAEGYSVSREKKESFPLTVTSAQKNPTAFYLCASSPRGLAETYNEQFFGPGTRLTVL.

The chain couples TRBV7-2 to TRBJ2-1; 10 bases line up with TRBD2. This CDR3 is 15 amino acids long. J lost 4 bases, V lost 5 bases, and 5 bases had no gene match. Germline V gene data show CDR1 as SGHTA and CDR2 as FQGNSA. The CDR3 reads CASSPVTSGYNEQFF. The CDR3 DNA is TGTGCCAGCAGCCCGGTGACTAGCGGGTACAATGAGCAGTTCTTC.

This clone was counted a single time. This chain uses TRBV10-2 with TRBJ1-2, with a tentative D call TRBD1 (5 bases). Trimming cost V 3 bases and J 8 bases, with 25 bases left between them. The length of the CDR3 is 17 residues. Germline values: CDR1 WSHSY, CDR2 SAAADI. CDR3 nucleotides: TGCGCCAGCAGTGAAGGGGTTTATGGGACCTCGAATGGGGGCTACACCTTC. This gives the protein CASSEGVYGTSNGGYTF.

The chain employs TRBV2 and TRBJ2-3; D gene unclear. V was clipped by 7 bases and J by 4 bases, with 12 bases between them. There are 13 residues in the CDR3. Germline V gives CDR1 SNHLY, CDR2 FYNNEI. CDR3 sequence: CASKGFVADTQYF. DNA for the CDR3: TGTGCCAGCAAGGGATTTGTCGCAGATACGCAGTATTTT. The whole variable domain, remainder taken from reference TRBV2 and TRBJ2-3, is EPEVTQTPSHQVTQMGQEVILRCVPISNHLYFYWYRQILGQKVEFLVSFYNNEISEKSEIFDDQFSVERPDGSNFTLKIRSTKLEDSAMYFCASKGFVADTQYFGPGTRLTVL.

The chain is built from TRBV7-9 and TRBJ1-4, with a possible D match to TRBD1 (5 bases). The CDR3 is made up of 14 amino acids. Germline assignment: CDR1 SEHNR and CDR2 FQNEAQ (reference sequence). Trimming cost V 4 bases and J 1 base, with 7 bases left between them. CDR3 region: CASSSQGTNEKLFF. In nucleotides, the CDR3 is TGTGCCAGCAGCTCTCAGGGAACTAATGAAAAACTGTTTTTT. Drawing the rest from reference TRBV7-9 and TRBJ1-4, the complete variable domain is DTGVSQNPRHKITKRGQNVTFRCDPISEHNRLYWYRQTLGQGPEFLTYFQNEAQLEKSRLLSDRFSAERPKGSFSTLEIQRTEQGDSAMYLCASSSQGTNEKLFFGSGTQLSVL.

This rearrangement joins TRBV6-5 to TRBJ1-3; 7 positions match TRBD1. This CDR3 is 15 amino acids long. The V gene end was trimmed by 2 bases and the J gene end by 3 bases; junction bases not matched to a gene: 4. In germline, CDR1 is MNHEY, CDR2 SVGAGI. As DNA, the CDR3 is TGTGCCAGCAGTTACACAGGGGCGGGTGGAAACACCATATATTTT. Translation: CASSYTGAGGNTIYF.

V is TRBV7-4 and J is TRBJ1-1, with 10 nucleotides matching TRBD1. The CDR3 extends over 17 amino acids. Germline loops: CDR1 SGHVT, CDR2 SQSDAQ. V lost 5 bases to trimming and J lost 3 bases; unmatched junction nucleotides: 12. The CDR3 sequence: CASSREGDRGRDTEAFF. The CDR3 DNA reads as TGTGCCAGCAGCCGCGAAGGAGACAGGGGGCGAGACACTGAAGCTTTCTTT.

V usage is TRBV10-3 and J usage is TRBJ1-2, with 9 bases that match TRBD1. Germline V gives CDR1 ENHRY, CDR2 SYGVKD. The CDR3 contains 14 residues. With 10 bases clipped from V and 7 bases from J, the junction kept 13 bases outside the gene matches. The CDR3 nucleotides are TGTGCCACGCTCGTCCGGGACAGGGATCGTGGCTACACCTTC. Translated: CATLVRDRDRGYTF.

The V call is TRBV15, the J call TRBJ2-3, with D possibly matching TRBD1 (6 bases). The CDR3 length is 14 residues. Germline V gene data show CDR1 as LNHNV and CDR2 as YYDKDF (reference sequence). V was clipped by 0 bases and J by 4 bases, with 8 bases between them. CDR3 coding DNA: TGTGCCACCAGCAGAGACACAGGGCCAGATACGCAGTATTTT. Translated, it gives CATSRDTGPDTQYF.

The chain's CDR3 is CASSLLLADTQYF. For the CDR3, the DNA is TGTGCCAGCAGCTTACTCCTAGCGGATACGCAGTATTTT. This chain uses TRBV7-2 with TRBJ2-3, with D perhaps TRBD2 (6 bases). The V end was cut by 2 bases, the J end by 6 bases, with 9 bases between. This CDR3 is built from 13 residues. The V gene's germline CDR1 is SGHTA and CDR2 FQGNSA.

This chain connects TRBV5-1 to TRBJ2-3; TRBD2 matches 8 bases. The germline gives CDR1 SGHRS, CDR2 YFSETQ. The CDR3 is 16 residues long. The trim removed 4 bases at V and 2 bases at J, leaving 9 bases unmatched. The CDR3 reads CASSPGERGPTDTQYF. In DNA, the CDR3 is TGCGCCAGCAGCCCCGGGGAGCGGGGGCCCACAGATACGCAGTATTTT.

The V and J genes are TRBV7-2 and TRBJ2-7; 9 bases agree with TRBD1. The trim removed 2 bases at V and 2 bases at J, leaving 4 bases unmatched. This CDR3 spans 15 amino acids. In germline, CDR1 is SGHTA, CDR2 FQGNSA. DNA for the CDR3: TGTGCCAGCAGCTTAAGGACAGGGGAAGCCTACGAGCAGTACTTC. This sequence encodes CASSLRTGEAYEQYF.

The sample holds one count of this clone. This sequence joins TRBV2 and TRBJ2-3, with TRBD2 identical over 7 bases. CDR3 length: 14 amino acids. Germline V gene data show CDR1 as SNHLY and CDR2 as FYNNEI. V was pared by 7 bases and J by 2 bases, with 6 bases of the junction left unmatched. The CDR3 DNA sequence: TGTGCCAGCAAAAACCGGGACTACACAGATACGCAGTATTTT. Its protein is CASKNRDYTDTQYF.

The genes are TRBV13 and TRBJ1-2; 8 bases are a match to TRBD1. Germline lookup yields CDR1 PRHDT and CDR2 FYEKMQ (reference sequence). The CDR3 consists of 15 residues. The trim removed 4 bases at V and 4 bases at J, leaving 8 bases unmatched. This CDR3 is CASSSPDRVTYGYTF. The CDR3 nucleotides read TGTGCCAGCAGCTCTCCGGACAGGGTTACCTATGGCTACACCTTC.

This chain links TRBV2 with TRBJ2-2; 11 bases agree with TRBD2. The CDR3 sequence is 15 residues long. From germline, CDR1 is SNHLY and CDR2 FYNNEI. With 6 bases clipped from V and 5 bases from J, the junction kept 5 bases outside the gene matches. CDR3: CASSPSSGGTGELFF. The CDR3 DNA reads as TGTGCCAGCAGCCCTTCTAGCGGGGGGACCGGGGAGCTGTTTTTT.

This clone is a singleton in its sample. This CDR3 reads CASSFYNEQFF. The CDR3 coding sequence is TGTGCCAGCAGTTTCTACAATGAGCAGTTCTTC. The chain recombines TRBV27 with TRBJ2-1; no clear D. The CDR3 consists of 11 residues. Germline CDR1 and CDR2: MNHEY and SMNVEV (reference sequence). The germline V and J ends were trimmed by 3 bases and 3 bases, with 0 bases remaining between them.